Here is one T cell receptor beta chain with its context. Other DNA sequences of this sample code for an identical CDR3. This CDR3 has 13 amino acids. CDR1 is SGHAT and CDR2 is FQNNGV in the germline V gene. Trimming left V 0 bases short and J 1 base short, with 3 bases between. Symptom resolution, clearance, or two negative PCRs marked donors in Cohort 3 as recovered. The repertoire was sequenced with immunoSEQ multiplex PCR; TCRdb's copy has only in-frame clones and lacks some. The data show about 370,000 clones, 85% to 90% seen once. The entry originates in a study of blood T cell repertoires in COVID-19. Looking at the study overall: Acute and convalescent COVID-19 specimens originated in the United States, Italy and Spain.

Sequencing used PBMCs or T cells enriched from blood (not recorded which). The origin of this receptor is a man younger than 35 who had recovered from COVID-19. The rearrangement links TRBV11-2 to TRBJ1-1; D unresolved. The CDR3 DNA reads TGTGCCAGCAGCTTAGATAGGAACACTGAAGCTTTCTTT. This encodes CASSLDRNTEAFF.